These 21 T cell receptor beta chains share one sample of origin, sequenced in a study of T cells in Graves' hyperthyroidism and ophthalmopathy. Amplified TCR beta CDR3 regions came from RNA transcripts. The TCR CDR3 first-round RT-PCR relied on the HTBI primer set. In TCRdb, the multiplex PCR reads were re-called with MiXCR into one record per CDR3 protein. There are over 300,000 distinct CDR3 sequences in the sample; around 14% occur only once, and 11% lies in the top ten. Sample: blood. The receptor source for this set is a woman in her sixties with Graves' hyperthyroidism.

This chain connects TRBV29-1 to TRBJ2-1, with 8 bases matching TRBD2. The CDR3 sequence is 12 residues long. J was trimmed by 5 bases and V by 4 bases; bases with no gene match: 1. CDR1 is SQVTM and CDR2 is ANQGSEA in the germline V gene. CDR3 DNA: TGCAGCGTTGCGGGAGGGAACAATGAGCAGTTCTTC. It translates to CSVAGGNNEQFF.

This clonotype was recorded a few times. This chain joins TRBV19 and TRBJ2-7; TRBD2 agrees at 9 bases. The germline V gene encodes CDR1 LNHDA and CDR2 SQIVND (reference sequence). The CDR3 has 16 residues. Trimming took 5 bases from V and 4 from J; bases not matched to a gene: 12. CDR3 in DNA: TGTGCCAGTAGTGCAGGAGCGGGAGGTACGAGATACGAGCAGTACTTC. Translation: CASSAGAGGTRYEQYF.

This clonotype was recorded many times. The V call is TRBV28, the J call TRBJ1-1; D is ambiguous. Trimming took off 3 bases at V and 4 bases at J, with 12 bases between the two ends. The CDR3 length is 14 residues. In germline, CDR1 is MDHEN, CDR2 SYDVKM. CDR3 nucleotides: TGTGCCAGCAGTTTCTTCTGGCCTGGCACTGAAGCTTTCTTT. Protein: CASSFFWPGTEAFF.

This clonotype was counted only a few times. The chain joins TRBV27 to TRBJ2-1, with TRBD2 matching over 7 bases. Germline V CDR1 and CDR2: MNHEY, SMNVEV (reference sequence). With V trimmed by 2 bases and J by 4 bases, 5 bases remained unmatched. This CDR3 contains 15 residues. This chain's CDR3 is CASSLELRGYNEQFF. CDR3 coding DNA: TGTGCCAGCAGTTTAGAGCTGCGGGGGTACAATGAGCAGTTCTTC.

This clonotype has more than one count but fewer than ten. The missing conserved phenylalanine or tryptophan at the end of this CDR3 makes a read error likely. CDR3 sequence reads: CASSYDGNYGYTL. CDR3 sequence (DNA): TGTGCCAGCAGTTACGACGGCAACTATGGCTACACCCTC. The V gene is TRBV6-2 or TRBV6-3, the J gene TRBJ1-2; D gene unclear. The CDR3 runs to 13 residues. The germline CDR1 and CDR2 sequences are MNHEY and SVGEGT. V shed 2 bases and J shed 2 bases, with 6 bases lying between them.

There are many counts of this clonotype. This chain connects TRBV5-1 to TRBJ1-1; TRBD1 might be the D (5 bases). Germline values: CDR1 SGHRS, CDR2 YFSETQ. Between the trimmed V and J ends, which lost 7 bases and 10 bases, there was a span of 20 bases. This CDR3 has 13 residues. CDR3 region: CASRDVMSYAAFF. The CDR3 coding sequence is TGCGCCAGCCGGGACGTCATGTCCTACGCAGCTTTCTTT.

This clonotype has ten or more counts. This chain connects TRBV7-8 to TRBJ2-1; TRBD2 aligns across 8 bases. Germline CDR1 and CDR2: SGHVS and FQNEAQ. Germline trimming cut 2 bases from V and 5 bases from J; bases unmatched to any gene: 8. The CDR3 contains 16 residues. The CDR3 DNA reads as TGTGCCAGCAGCTTATTCCGGGAGGGCCGGGACAATGAGCAGTTCTTC. Its protein is CASSLFREGRDNEQFF.

This clonotype was recorded at least ten times. The chain combines TRBV28 with TRBJ2-1; D ambiguous. This CDR3 is built from 13 residues. V was trimmed by 7 bases and J by 5 bases, leaving 12 bases between them. Germline CDR1 is MDHEN and CDR2 is SYDVKM. CDR3 nucleotide sequence: TGTGCCAGCACCTTGGGCAGAGACAATGAGCAGTTCTTC. This translates into CASTLGRDNEQFF.

This clonotype was seen a few times. The chain employs TRBV12-3 or TRBV12-4 and TRBJ2-7; no clear D gene. This CDR3 comprises 11 residues. V shed 6 bases and J shed 5 bases, with 8 bases lying between them. The CDR3, as DNA: TGTGCCAGCAGCGAGTGGGACGAGCAGTACTTC. It encodes CASSEWDEQYF.

This clonotype was observed at least ten times. The chain links TRBV7-6 to TRBJ2-1, with D perhaps matching TRBD1 (5 bases). The CDR3 consists of 14 residues. V was trimmed by 1 base and J by 5 bases, leaving 9 bases between them. CDR1 and CDR2 (germline): SGHVS, FNYEAQ. The CDR3 DNA follows: TGTGCCAGCAGCTTAGGCGGACACGACAATGAGCAGTTCTTC. It codes for CASSLGGHDNEQFF.

This clonotype has a count of ten or more. The chain employs TRBV2 and TRBJ2-7, with 8 bases lining up with TRBD1. In germline, CDR1 is SNHLY, CDR2 FYNNEI. The CDR3 extends over 14 amino acids. The V segment lost 7 bases and the J segment 2 bases; nucleotides outside the gene matches: 7. This CDR3 reads CASIGTGGTYEQYF. For the CDR3, the DNA is TGTGCCAGCATAGGGACAGGCGGGACCTACGAGCAGTACTTC.

This clonotype was recorded a few times. The J gene is TRBJ1-2, the V gene TRBV6-1; D not resolved. V gave up 6 bases and J gave up 3 bases, with 14 bases separating them. CDR1 is MNHNS, CDR2 SASEGT, per germline. This CDR3 comprises 14 residues. CDR3 protein: CASRNTDRYYGYTF. Here the CDR3 DNA reads TGTGCCAGCAGAAATACGGACCGATACTATGGCTACACCTTC.

This clonotype was picked up many times. The CDR3 reads CASRLLAGRTGELFF. The CDR3 nucleotides read TGTGCCAGCAGACTACTAGCGGGAAGGACCGGGGAGCTGTTTTTT. The chain links TRBV3-1 to TRBJ2-2; 10 positions match TRBD2. Germline CDR1 is LGHDT and CDR2 is YNNKEL (reference sequence). This CDR3 region has 15 residues. J lost 5 bases, V lost 6 bases, and 6 bases had no gene match.

The table lists this clonotype with many counts. The rearrangement uses TRBV7-8 and TRBJ2-7; D is uncertain. This CDR3 comprises 12 residues. V gave up 1 base and J gave up 6 bases, with 7 bases separating them. Germline CDR1 SGHVS, CDR2 FQNEAQ. Here the CDR3 reads CASSLVSPEQYF. The CDR3 region has the DNA TGTGCCAGCAGCTTAGTAAGTCCCGAGCAGTACTTC.

This clonotype came up a few times. The rearrangement joins TRBV7-9 to TRBJ2-7; 8 positions match TRBD2. CDR3 length: 15 residues. The V gene end was trimmed by 5 bases and the J gene end by 2 bases; junction bases not matched to a gene: 8. The germline CDR1 and CDR2 sequences are SEHNR and FQNEAQ (reference sequence). The CDR3 spells CASSPLGSGTYEQYF. The CDR3 nucleotides read TGTGCCAGCAGCCCATTGGGTAGCGGGACCTACGAGCAGTACTTC.

This clonotype has ten or more counts. The CDR3: CSATNWGAGARLAGGQETQYF. The CDR3 DNA follows: TGCAGTGCCACAAACTGGGGTGCGGGGGCTCGGCTAGCGGGAGGCCAAGAGACCCAGTACTTC. J is TRBJ2-5 and V is TRBV20-1, with 11 bases that match TRBD2. V was pared by 6 bases and J by 1 base, with 25 bases of the junction left unmatched. The CDR3 is 21 residues long. In germline, CDR1 is DFQATT, CDR2 SNEGSKA (reference sequence).

This clonotype was detected many times. This rearrangement joins TRBV6-1 to TRBJ2-7; TRBD2 matches at 8 bases. CDR1 and CDR2 (germline): MNHNS, SASEGT. The length of the CDR3 is 12 residues. The trim removed 10 bases at V and 4 bases at J, leaving 6 bases unmatched. This CDR3 reads CATSGSFYEQYF. The CDR3 DNA reads as TGTGCCACCAGCGGGAGTTTTTACGAGCAGTACTTC.

This clonotype appeared many times. This rearrangement joins TRBV7-9 to TRBJ2-3; perhaps TRBD2 as D (6 bases). The CDR3 contains 17 residues. The germline gives CDR1 SEHNR, CDR2 FQNEAQ (reference sequence). V was trimmed by 2 bases and J by 4 bases, leaving 19 bases between them. As DNA, the CDR3 is TGTGCCAGCAGCTTATATGGGACTCAGGAAGGGGCAGATACGCAGTATTTT. Translating it yields CASSLYGTQEGADTQYF.

This clonotype has ten or more counts. The V gene is TRBV11-2, the J gene TRBJ2-2; 13 bases are shared with TRBD2. V was pared by 0 bases and J by 6 bases, with 10 bases of the junction left unmatched. Germline V lookup: CDR1 SGHAT, CDR2 FQNNGV. The CDR3 sequence is 19 residues long. Written as DNA, the CDR3 is TGTGCCAGCAGCTTAGATAGGGGTGGACTAGCGGGAGTCTCCGGGGAGCTGTTTTTT. Protein product: CASSLDRGGLAGVSGELFF. Looking up the rest from reference TRBV11-2 and TRBJ2-2 gives the full variable domain: EAGVAQSPRYKIIEKRQSVAFWCNPISGHATLYWYQQILGQGPKLLIQFQNNGVVDDSQLPKDRFSAERLKGVDSTLKIQPAKLEDSAVYLCASSLDRGGLAGVSGELFFGEGSRLTVL.

There are many counts of this clonotype. V is TRBV5-1 and J is TRBJ1-1; 9 bases align to TRBD1. Trimming removed 3 bases from V and 5 bases from J; junction bases left unmatched: 2. The CDR3 is 13 amino acids. Germline CDR1 SGHRS, CDR2 YFSETQ. CDR3 nucleotides: TGCGCCAGCAGCTACGGACAGGGGACTGAAGCTTTCTTT. Translation: CASSYGQGTEAFF.

This clonotype was seen repeatedly, ten times or more. This chain uses TRBV2 with TRBJ1-1, with D possibly matching TRBD1 (6 bases). The germline V gene has CDR1 SNHLY and CDR2 FYNNEI. V shed 7 bases and J shed 13 bases, with 22 bases lying between them. CDR3 length: 13 residues. The CDR3 region has the DNA TGTGCCAGCAATGGCGCAGGGGAACTTGGTGGTTTCTTT. It codes for CASNGAGELGGFF.